This TCR beta chain stems from a study of control samples from healthy donors and cancer patients. This CDR3 is 15 amino acids long. CDR1 is SGHNT, CDR2 YYREEE, per germline (reference sequence). The V gene lost 3 bases and the J gene lost 3 bases, with 13 bases spanning the gap. TCRdb's table, derived via immunoSEQ multiplex PCR, lists solely in-frame clones and lacks some. The sample carries 150,000 to 200,000 clones, about 90% recorded once. This sequence joins TRBV5-4 and TRBJ1-3, with a possible D match to TRBD1 (5 bases). Sequencing used blood. The sequence was collected from a man aged 18-30 years in good health. The DNA for the CDR3 is TGTGCCAGCAGCTATGGACACTTTGATGGAAACACCATATATTTT. Encoded protein: CASSYGHFDGNTIYF.